Included here is one T cell receptor beta chain sequence, with context. Its antigen remains unidentified. This specimen belongs to a study of OX40 agonist ivuxolimab in advanced cancers. On the study more broadly: Across the patients, intravenous ivuxolimab was delivered every 2 weeks at 0.01 to 10 mg/kg. Broader study findings: At 0.1 to 3.0 mg/kg and by week 6, CD4+ and CD8+ T cells in the blood had expanded clonally.

Trimming left V 5 bases short and J 4 bases short, with 14 bases between. Per the germline V gene, CDR1 is LNHDA and CDR2 is SQIVND (reference sequence). CDR3 length equals 14 residues. Sequenced by immunoSEQ multiplex PCR; TCRdb stores in-frame clones only, minus some. The sample lists 35,000 to 45,000 clones, roughly 80% occurring once. The source was CD4+ or CD8+ T cells sorted from blood, collected in a trial of the OX40 agonist ivuxolimab. V gene TRBV19 combines with J gene TRBJ1-1; D is perhaps TRBD1 (6 bases). The sequence was obtained from an adult with an advanced solid tumor such as melanoma, head and neck, liver or kidney cancer. CDR3 in amino acids: CASSPFTGPTEAFF. Written as DNA, the CDR3 is TGTGCCAGTAGTCCTTTCACAGGGCCCACTGAAGCTTTCTTT.